This TCR beta chain was captured by sequencing in a study of cytomegalovirus exposure and HLA in healthy donors. Overall study context: Within the Caucasian-associated ancestry cluster were around 81% of the 300 to 450 genotyped donors.

PCR primers comprised 60 Vbeta and 13 Jbeta primers. As handled by the study authors: Roughly 11 million of the 60 million to 90 million unique TCR beta chains counted in a later analysis were shared. Measured with immunoSEQ multiplex PCR; TCRdb has only the in-frame clones, and not every one. Clone size and the V and J calls come from that table; the DNA yielded D and trimming. This sample has over 200,000 clones, with over 70% found just once. Whole-study results and caveats: Donor immune exposure was known only as CMV serostatus. One cluster of highly shared sequence variants probably arose as a sequencing artifact.

This CDR3 has 12 amino acids. In germline, CDR1 is SGHDT, CDR2 YYEEEE. Trimming removed 1 base at V and 8 bases at J, with 9 bases between. With respect to this clone: Its antigen is undetermined.

This chain links TRBV5-6 with TRBJ1-1; D call uncertain. This clonotype was sampled from a woman aged 60-70 years in good health and CMV-seropositive. Material: PBMCs. The CDR3 region has the DNA TGTGCCAGCAGCTTGTATCCAGAAGAAGCTTTCTTT. This encodes CASSLYPEEAFF.